This passage covers 21 T cell receptor beta chains from one sample sequenced in a study of T-cell memory formation after mild COVID-19. TCRdb passed the 5' RACE reads through MiXCR, listing each CDR3 protein once. Among around 180,000 distinct CDR3 sequences, around a sixth were seen once, and the ten largest hold more than 3%. The sequencing input was PBMCs or a T cell subset sorted from them (not recorded which). Receptor source: a man aged 18 to 30 who had mild COVID-19 (a few samples of this study predate the infection). Cell type and time point are not known.

This clonotype has just a few counts. The J gene is TRBJ2-3, the V gene TRBV6-6, with D possibly being TRBD1 (6 bases). CDR1 and CDR2 from the germline V gene are MNHNY and SVGAGI (reference sequence). Trimming took off 2 bases at V and 0 bases at J, with 12 bases between the two ends. The CDR3 extends over 16 amino acids. Written as DNA, the CDR3 is TGTGCCAGCAGTTACGGTCGGACAGCTAGCACAGATACGCAGTATTTT. It is translated as CASSYGRTASTDTQYF.

The chain joins TRBV5-1 to TRBJ1-1; D gene uncertain. The ends were cut back, 2 bases at V and 5 bases at J, with 10 bases in the middle. Germline CDR1 reads SGHRS; CDR2 reads YFSETQ. The CDR3 sequence is 13 residues long. CDR3 sequence (DNA): TGCGCCAGCAGCTTAACAAGCCGGACTGAAGCTTTCTTT. This encodes CASSLTSRTEAFF.

This chain links TRBV5-1 with TRBJ2-7; unclear D gene. The germline gives CDR1 SGHRS, CDR2 YFSETQ. Trimming took off 4 bases at V and 9 bases at J, with 8 bases between the two ends. There are 10 residues in the CDR3. Here the CDR3 DNA reads TGCGCCAGCAGCGGTCGGTGGCAGTACTTC. Translating it yields CASSGRWQYF.

The rearrangement links TRBV15 to TRBJ1-1; D not certain. The CDR3 consists of 16 residues. Germline-derived CDR1 and CDR2 are LNHNV and YYDKDF (reference sequence). Trimming shortened V by 0 bases and J by 5 bases, and 16 bases separated the two germline ends. CDR3 residues: CATSRDRLAGRTEAFF. The CDR3 nucleotides read TGTGCCACCAGCAGAGACCGCTTAGCAGGACGGACTGAAGCTTTCTTT.

This clonotype was observed a handful of times. The rearrangement uses TRBV4-2 and TRBJ2-5; unclear D gene. The V and J ends lost 6 bases and 2 bases respectively, with 10 bases between them. Germline CDR1 LGHNA, CDR2 YNFKEQ. This CDR3 is built from 13 residues. CDR3 residues: CASSPAEQETQYF. The DNA of the CDR3 is TGTGCCAGCAGTCCCGCGGAGCAAGAGACCCAGTACTTC.

This clonotype was seen a handful of times. V and J are TRBV6-1 and TRBJ1-1, with D maybe TRBD1 (5 bases). Trimming left V 4 bases short and J 5 bases short, with 14 bases between. This CDR3 spans 14 amino acids. Germline lookup yields CDR1 MNHNS and CDR2 SASEGT. CDR3: CASSAGGSGTEAFF. The DNA of the CDR3 is TGTGCCAGCAGTGCGGGGGGGAGTGGGACTGAAGCTTTCTTT.

The V gene is TRBV9, the J gene TRBJ1-1; the D is unclear. Germline V gene sequence: CDR1 SGDLS, CDR2 YYNGEE. The ends were cut back, 8 bases at V and 7 bases at J, with 18 bases in the middle. This CDR3 contains 13 residues. The CDR3 coding sequence is TGTGCCAGTGGGAGGAAGGTGCCCAGTGAAGCTTTCTTT. It translates to CASGRKVPSEAFF.

This clonotype was picked up many times. The chain has TRBV2 and TRBJ2-2; maybe TRBD2 (6 bases). Germline V gene sequence: CDR1 SNHLY, CDR2 FYNNEI. This CDR3 spans 15 amino acids. The V gene lost 6 bases and the J gene lost 5 bases, with 16 bases spanning the gap. CDR3 amino acids: CASRAWASGTGELFF. The CDR3 DNA reads as TGTGCCAGCAGGGCGTGGGCCAGCGGGACCGGGGAGCTGTTTTTT.

This clonotype was observed a handful of times. The J gene is TRBJ1-4, the V gene TRBV20-1, with a tentative D call TRBD1 (5 bases). In germline, CDR1 is DFQATT, CDR2 SNEGSKA (reference sequence). V lost 8 bases to trimming and J lost 3 bases, with 22 bases between them. The CDR3 is 16 amino acids. CDR3 in DNA: TGCAGTTCCACGGGGACTGGAAGCTCGGCTAATGAAAAACTGTTTTTT. It yields the protein CSSTGTGSSANEKLFF.

The chain carries TRBV30 and TRBJ2-1, with D uncertain. Germline V gene data show CDR1 as GTSNPN and CDR2 as SVGIG (reference sequence). Trimming cost V 1 base and J 8 bases, with 6 bases left between them. The length of the CDR3 is 11 residues. CDR3 sequence (DNA): TGTGCCTGGAGTGCGAACTATGAGCAGTTCTTC. As protein: CAWSANYEQFF.

The table lists this clonotype with a few counts. The chain couples TRBV18 to TRBJ1-2; a possible D gene is TRBD1 (5 bases). The CDR3 contains 15 residues. The germline V gene encodes CDR1 KGHSH and CDR2 LQKENI. V lost 5 bases and J 2 bases, leaving 15 bases between the germline ends. As DNA, the CDR3 is TGTGCCAGCTCAGATGGGACGGCGACGAACTATGGCTACACCTTC. This encodes CASSDGTATNYGYTF.

The gene calls are TRBV29-1 and TRBJ1-5; D uncertain. This CDR3 has 12 residues. V was trimmed by 7 bases and J by 2 bases, leaving 9 bases between them. Germline CDR1 SQVTM, CDR2 ANQGSEA. The CDR3 spells CSAASGNQPQHF. As DNA, the CDR3 is TGCAGCGCCGCCAGTGGCAATCAGCCCCAGCATTTT.

V usage is TRBV3-1 and J usage is TRBJ2-3; tentatively, D is TRBD2 (6 bases). The germline V and J ends were trimmed by 6 bases and 2 bases, with 12 bases remaining between them. CDR1 and CDR2 from the germline V gene are LGHDT and YNNKEL (reference sequence). The CDR3 is made up of 14 amino acids. The CDR3 spells CASRRRLDTDTQYF. In DNA form, the CDR3 reads TGTGCCAGCAGACGGAGACTAGACACAGATACGCAGTATTTT.

Comments on this clonotype: It is likely a read error, because the conserved phenylalanine at the end of the CDR3 is missing. It is unclear where the CDR3 begins or ends on the DNA, so no DNA is shown, and the CDR3 is as TCRdb lists it. V is TRBV6-2 or TRBV6-3 and J is TRBJ2-7; whether TRBD1, the table's D call, matches the DNA was not checked. The germline V gene has CDR1 MNHEY and CDR2 SVGEGT. From its first to its last residue, the CDR3 has 11 amino acids. The CDR3: CASSRATTGCA.

This chain uses TRBV4-1 with TRBJ2-1, with D perhaps assigned TRBD1 or TRBD2 (5 bases each). V gave up 4 bases and J gave up 8 bases, with 15 bases separating them. This CDR3 is built from 14 residues. Germline CDR1 is MGHRA and CDR2 is YSYEKL. The CDR3 region is CASSRSGRGDEQFF. CDR3 in DNA: TGCGCCAGCAGCCGAAGTGGCCGGGGCGATGAGCAGTTCTTC.

The CDR3 nucleotides are TGTGCCAGCAGCGGGGCAATCGGACGGGACAGGGGTCCTCCGAACACTGAAGCTTTCTTT. This gives the protein CASSGAIGRDRGPPNTEAFF. The genes are TRBV7-3 and TRBJ1-1; 10 bases are a match to TRBD1. This CDR3 spans 20 amino acids. The germline V gene encodes CDR1 SGHTA and CDR2 FQGTGA. V shed 5 bases, J shed 1 base, and the junction held 19 bases outside the gene matches.

This clonotype showed up just a few times. This sequence joins TRBV5-5 and TRBJ1-1; D not certain. This CDR3 contains 17 residues. The V end was cut by 3 bases, the J end by 3 bases, with 21 bases between. From germline, CDR1 is SGHKS and CDR2 YYEKEE (reference sequence). DNA for the CDR3: TGTGCCAGCAGCTGGCTGGGAGATCGCTCTGGGGACACTGAAGCTTTCTTT. Protein: CASSWLGDRSGDTEAFF.

The chain joins TRBV6-2 or TRBV6-3 to TRBJ2-5, with unresolved D. This CDR3 has 13 amino acids. Trimming left V 7 bases short and J 4 bases short, with 13 bases between. Germline V gene lookup returns CDR1 MNHEY and CDR2 SVGEGT. The CDR3 protein is CASTAAGAETQYF. The CDR3 nucleotides read TGTGCCAGCACCGCCGCTGGAGCAGAGACCCAGTACTTC.

The CDR3 DNA sequence: TGCGCCACCAGGACCCAGTACTTC. It translates to CATRTQYF. This chain connects TRBV5-1 to TRBJ2-5; no definite D call. The V end was cut by 9 bases, the J end by 7 bases, with 4 bases between. This CDR3 has 8 amino acids. Germline assignment: CDR1 SGHRS and CDR2 YFSETQ.

The chain uses TRBV5-1 and TRBJ1-4; D might be TRBD1 (5 bases). The V gene's germline CDR1 is SGHRS and CDR2 YFSETQ. There are 15 residues in the CDR3. V gave up 2 bases and J gave up 5 bases, with 13 bases separating them. The CDR3 loop is CASSFLDTQNEKLFF. In DNA, the CDR3 is TGCGCCAGCAGCTTCCTGGACACACAGAATGAAAAACTGTTTTTT.

This clonotype was observed a handful of times. The chain joins TRBV5-1 to TRBJ2-7; 11 bases agree with TRBD1. Germline V gives CDR1 SGHRS, CDR2 YFSETQ. The CDR3 is made up of 16 amino acids. J gave up 5 bases and V 4 bases, and 11 bases lay outside the gene matches. Here the CDR3 DNA reads TGCGCCAGCAGCCCTAACATCGGGACAGGGGGAAACGAGCAGTACTTC. It encodes CASSPNIGTGGNEQYF.